This T cell receptor (beta chain) was sequenced in a study of human T cells and chemical hapten exposure. Findings and limits, study-wide: Expanded TCRs created a significantly greater count of big CDR3 similarity clusters than controls did.

Between the trimmed V and J ends, which lost 1 base and 2 bases, there was a span of 15 bases. This CDR3 region has 17 residues. Germline CDR1 and CDR2: SEHNR and FQNEAQ (reference sequence). Concerning this clonotype: The antigen remains unidentified.

TCRdb itself ran the RACE reads through MiXCR, one entry per CDR3 protein. The table lists around 380,000 distinct CDR3 sequences, around 5% of them singletons. Time point reported: patch test 1, 2 weeks after DPC sensitization. Treatment of the sample: therapeutic diphenylcyclopropenone sensitization with weekly scalp DPC. The clonotype comes from a woman between 50 and 59 years old with alopecia areata. Some clones in this sample may be carry-over from other donors' samples. The sample in question was whole blood, obtained in connection with sensitization to the hapten diphenylcyclopropenone (DPC). The V gene is TRBV7-9, the J gene TRBJ1-5; D is possibly TRBD1 (6 bases). CDR3 bases: TGTGCCAGCAGCTTAGAGCCAGGGGCTCAAGGCAATCAGCCCCAGCATTTT. The encoded protein is CASSLEPGAQGNQPQHF.